The rows below give T cell receptor beta chains drawn from one sample of a study of regulatory T cells in long-lasting Graves disease. TCRdb called the multiplex PCR reads again in MiXCR, with one record for every CDR3 protein. Among roughly 400,000 distinct CDR3 sequences, approximately 22% were seen once, and the ten largest hold around 15%. The sample was peripheral blood mononuclear cells (PBMCs), taken when the disease was refractory, from a patient treated with antithyroid drugs. The receptors were sampled from a female donor with Graves disease. CDR3s include the opening cysteine and the closing phenylalanine or tryptophan. A D gene is named only where the DNA matches it firmly. Not every row has a clone size; where given, it reads once, few, many or a size class.

v_call: TRBV28
clone_size: many
d_call: TRBD2
j_call: TRBJ2-7
cdr3_nt: TGTGCCAGCAGTTCCCCTCTAGCGGGAGGCTACGAGCAGTACTTC
cdr3_aa: CASSSPLAGGYEQYF

v_call: TRBV5-1
clone_size: many
d_call: NA
j_call: TRBJ2-7
cdr3_nt: TGCGCCAGCAGCTTGGACGGGAAACCTGCCTACGAGCAGTACTTC
cdr3_aa: CASSLDGKPAYEQYF

v_call: TRBV18
clone_size: few
d_call: TRBD1
j_call: TRBJ1-4
cdr3_nt: TGTGCCAGCTCACCCGACAGGGTCGCATTTTACGAAGAAAAACTGTTTTTT
cdr3_aa: CASSPDRVAFYEEKLFF

v_call: TRBV6-2/TRBV6-3
clone_size: NA
d_call: NA
j_call: TRBJ1-5
cdr3_nt: TGTGCCAGCAAGACAGTCAATCAGCCCCAGCATTTT
cdr3_aa: CASKTVNQPQHF

v_call: TRBV2
clone_size: many
d_call: TRBD1
j_call: TRBJ1-5
cdr3_nt: TGTGCCAGCAGGGCTGGACAGGGTGTTCATCAGCCCCAGCATTTT
cdr3_aa: CASRAGQGVHQPQHF

v_call: TRBV10-3
clone_size: many
d_call: NA
j_call: TRBJ2-5
cdr3_nt: TGTGCCATCAGTGAACTGGGTGTCAGGGGCGACCTCCAAGAGACCCAGTACTTC
cdr3_aa: CAISELGVRGDLQETQYF

v_call: TRBV6-5
clone_size: many
d_call: NA
j_call: TRBJ1-5
cdr3_nt: TGTGCCAGCAGTTTTCAGCAGCCCCAGCATTTT
cdr3_aa: CASSFQQPQHF

v_call: TRBV5-6
clone_size: few
d_call: NA
j_call: TRBJ2-7
cdr3_nt: TGTGCCAGCAGCGTGGGACCGCTCATAACCTACGAGCAGTACTTC
cdr3_aa: CASSVGPLITYEQYF

v_call: TRBV2
clone_size: NA
d_call: TRBD2
j_call: TRBJ2-5
cdr3_nt: TGTGCCAGCAGTGAATGGGGCGGGAGGGCAGAGACCCAGTACTTC
cdr3_aa: CASSEWGGRAETQYF

v_call: TRBV10-3
clone_size: NA
d_call: TRBD1
j_call: TRBJ1-1
cdr3_nt: TGTGCCATCAGCCGACAGGGAATGAACACTGAAGCTCTCTTT
cdr3_aa: CAISRQGMNTEALF

v_call: TRBV10-1
clone_size: few
d_call: NA
j_call: TRBJ2-7
cdr3_nt: TGCGCCAGCAGTGAGTTCACAGGGCCAGGTACCGAGCAGTACTTC
cdr3_aa: CASSEFTGPGTEQYF

v_call: TRBV28
clone_size: many
d_call: NA
j_call: TRBJ1-5
cdr3_nt: TGTGCCAGCAGTTTATGGTCCGGGAATTTGGTACAGCCCCAGCATTTT
cdr3_aa: CASSLWSGNLVQPQHF

v_call: TRBV28
clone_size: many
d_call: NA
j_call: TRBJ1-1
cdr3_nt: TGTGCCAGCAGTGCCCGGGGGGGAGCGAACACTGAAGCTTTCTTT
cdr3_aa: CASSARGGANTEAFF

v_call: TRBV6-1
clone_size: many
d_call: NA
j_call: TRBJ2-7
cdr3_nt: TGTGCCTCTTCCGACCGTTCTAACCTCGCCTACGAGCAGTACTTC
cdr3_aa: CASSDRSNLAYEQYF

v_call: TRBV6-2/TRBV6-3
clone_size: NA
d_call: NA
j_call: TRBJ2-2
cdr3_nt: TGTGCCAGCAGTTACTCGGGGCAGGTCGGCACCGGGGAGCTGTTTTTT
cdr3_aa: CASSYSGQVGTGELFF

v_call: TRBV30
clone_size: few
d_call: NA
j_call: TRBJ1-2
cdr3_nt: TGTGCCTGGAGTCGACGAGGGGTCTATGGCTACACCTTC
cdr3_aa: CAWSRRGVYGYTF

v_call: TRBV28
clone_size: NA
d_call: TRBD2
j_call: TRBJ2-1
cdr3_nt: TGTGCCAGCAGTTTAGGGTCTAGCGGATTCAATGAGCAGTTCTTC
cdr3_aa: CASSLGSSGFNEQFF

v_call: TRBV7-2
clone_size: many
d_call: TRBD1
j_call: TRBJ1-2
cdr3_nt: TGTGCCAGCAGCTTCGCTACCATGACAGGGGCGCGAGGTGGCTACACCTTC
cdr3_aa: CASSFATMTGARGGYTF

v_call: TRBV5-1
clone_size: NA
d_call: NA
j_call: TRBJ2-4
cdr3_nt: TGCGCCAGCGCTCAGGACTGGGGGAGAAACATTCAGTACTTC
cdr3_aa: CASAQDWGRNIQYF

v_call: TRBV3-1
clone_size: many
d_call: NA
j_call: TRBJ2-7
cdr3_nt: TGTGCCAGCAGCCAAGATGTGGCCAAGGGTACCTACGAGCAGTACTTC
cdr3_aa: CASSQDVAKGTYEQYF

v_call: TRBV6-1
clone_size: few
d_call: NA
j_call: TRBJ2-2
cdr3_nt: TGTGCCAGCAGTAAGACCCCCAGGGGGGAGCTGTTTTTT
cdr3_aa: CASSKTPRGELFF

v_call: TRBV11-2
clone_size: many
d_call: NA
j_call: TRBJ1-1
cdr3_nt: TGTGCCAGCAGTCTCGACGTAAACACTGAAGCTTTCTTT
cdr3_aa: CASSLDVNTEAFF

v_call: TRBV7-2
clone_size: NA
d_call: NA
j_call: TRBJ2-1
cdr3_nt: TGTGCCAGCAGCTATGTGGTCGGGAGCGATGAGCAGTTCTTC
cdr3_aa: CASSYVVGSDEQFF

v_call: TRBV4-2
clone_size: NA
d_call: TRBD2
j_call: TRBJ2-5
cdr3_nt: TGTGCCAGCAGCCAAGTGGGACTAGCGGAGTCCCCGTACCAAGAGACCCAGTACTTC
cdr3_aa: CASSQVGLAESPYQETQYF

v_call: TRBV3-1
clone_size: many
d_call: NA
j_call: TRBJ1-2
cdr3_nt: TGTGCCAGCAGCCCCCTGGGGACCTATGGCTACACCTTC
cdr3_aa: CASSPLGTYGYTF

v_call: TRBV5-1
clone_size: NA
d_call: TRBD1
j_call: TRBJ2-7
cdr3_nt: TGCGCCAGCAGCGGTGGGACAGACTACGAGCAGTACTTC
cdr3_aa: CASSGGTDYEQYF

v_call: TRBV5-1
clone_size: many
d_call: TRBD1
j_call: TRBJ2-2
cdr3_nt: TGTGCCAGCAGCTTGGCGGGACAGGGGAACACCGGGGAGCTGTTTTTT
cdr3_aa: CASSLAGQGNTGELFF

v_call: TRBV10-3
clone_size: many
d_call: TRBD2
j_call: TRBJ2-7
cdr3_nt: TGTGCCATCACCCTTGAAGCGGGGCCCTCCTACGAGCAGTACTTC
cdr3_aa: CAITLEAGPSYEQYF

v_call: TRBV11-1
clone_size: many
d_call: TRBD1
j_call: TRBJ2-7
cdr3_nt: TGTGCCTCCCAAAGGGACAGGAGGGCCTACGAGCAGTACTTC
cdr3_aa: CASQRDRRAYEQYF

v_call: TRBV27
clone_size: many
d_call: NA
j_call: TRBJ1-2
cdr3_nt: TGTGCCAGCAGTTTATCCTACCGGGGTGGCTACACCTTC
cdr3_aa: CASSLSYRGGYTF

v_call: TRBV15
clone_size: many
d_call: NA
j_call: TRBJ1-5
cdr3_nt: TGTGCCACCAGCCCCCGGACAAGAAATCAGCCCCAGCATTTT
cdr3_aa: CATSPRTRNQPQHF

v_call: TRBV19
clone_size: NA
d_call: NA
j_call: TRBJ1-2
cdr3_nt: TGTGCCAGTATACAGGATAACTATGGCTACACCTTC
cdr3_aa: CASIQDNYGYTF

v_call: TRBV7-2
clone_size: many
d_call: NA
j_call: TRBJ2-7
cdr3_nt: TGTGCCAGCAGCTTAGACAGCGAGCAGTACTTC
cdr3_aa: CASSLDSEQYF

v_call: TRBV27
clone_size: once
d_call: NA
j_call: TRBJ1-6
cdr3_nt: TGTGCCAGCGGCCAACCCACGGGCCCCCTCCACTTT
cdr3_aa: CASGQPTGPLHF

v_call: TRBV28
clone_size: many
d_call: TRBD1
j_call: TRBJ1-4
cdr3_nt: TGTGCCAGCAGTCCGATGGACAGGGGGTTTGAAAAACTGTTTTTT
cdr3_aa: CASSPMDRGFEKLFF

v_call: TRBV2
clone_size: many
d_call: NA
j_call: TRBJ1-2
cdr3_nt: TGTGCCAGCAGAGACCCCGGCCGCGACAGGACCAACTATGGCTACACCTTC
cdr3_aa: CASRDPGRDRTNYGYTF

v_call: TRBV5-4
clone_size: few
d_call: TRBD1
j_call: TRBJ2-5
cdr3_nt: TGTGCCAGCAGCTTAGCACAGGGGGTCCAGGAGACCCAGTACTTC
cdr3_aa: CASSLAQGVQETQYF

v_call: TRBV6-8
clone_size: many
d_call: TRBD1
j_call: TRBJ1-6
cdr3_nt: TGTGCCAGCAGTTACTCGGGACAGGGTTATTCACCCCTCCACTTT
cdr3_aa: CASSYSGQGYSPLHF

v_call: TRBV7-8
clone_size: few
d_call: NA
j_call: TRBJ2-7
cdr3_nt: TGTGCCAGCAGCTTAGAGGCTATACAGGAGCAGTACTTC
cdr3_aa: CASSLEAIQEQYF

v_call: TRBV20-1
clone_size: few
d_call: TRBD2
j_call: TRBJ2-7
cdr3_nt: TGCAGTGCTCCTCTAGCGGGCCGCTCCTACGAGCAGTACTTC
cdr3_aa: CSAPLAGRSYEQYF

v_call: TRBV10-3
clone_size: many
d_call: NA
j_call: TRBJ1-1
cdr3_nt: TGTGCCATCAGTGAGTCGTGGGGTCGCACTGAAGCTTTCTTT
cdr3_aa: CAISESWGRTEAFF

v_call: TRBV4-1
clone_size: NA
d_call: NA
j_call: TRBJ1-6
cdr3_nt: TGCGCCAGCAGCTCAAACGGGATATCACCCCTCCACTTT
cdr3_aa: CASSSNGISPLHF

v_call: TRBV20-1
clone_size: many
d_call: TRBD2
j_call: TRBJ2-5
cdr3_nt: TGCAGTGCTAGAGATACCCTAGCGGGAGACAAACTACAAGAGACCCAGTACTTC
cdr3_aa: CSARDTLAGDKLQETQYF

v_call: TRBV6-1
clone_size: many
d_call: NA
j_call: TRBJ1-1
cdr3_nt: TGTGCCAGCATAGGCCCACAGAACACTGAAGCTTTCTTT
cdr3_aa: CASIGPQNTEAFF

v_call: TRBV6-2/TRBV6-3
clone_size: few
d_call: NA
j_call: TRBJ1-1
cdr3_nt: TGTGCCAGCAGGGGTATCAGTGGGAACACTGAAGCTTTCTTT
cdr3_aa: CASRGISGNTEAFF

v_call: TRBV6-1
clone_size: many
d_call: TRBD2
j_call: TRBJ2-7
cdr3_nt: TGTGCCAGCAGTGAAACTAGCGAAGTCTACGAGCAGTACTTC
cdr3_aa: CASSETSEVYEQYF

v_call: TRBV29-1
clone_size: NA
d_call: NA
j_call: TRBJ1-1
cdr3_nt: TGCAGCGTGAGTCAGCCGTACACTGAAGCTTTCTTT
cdr3_aa: CSVSQPYTEAFF

v_call: TRBV7-9
clone_size: NA
d_call: NA
j_call: TRBJ2-2
cdr3_nt: TGTGCCAGCAGCACCATACCAGCGGGCAACACCGGGGAGCTGTTTTTT
cdr3_aa: CASSTIPAGNTGELFF

v_call: TRBV7-9
clone_size: NA
d_call: NA
j_call: TRBJ2-7
cdr3_nt: TGTGCCAGCAGCTTAACGGTAGCCTACGAGCAGTACTTC
cdr3_aa: CASSLTVAYEQYF

v_call: TRBV3-1
clone_size: NA
d_call: NA
j_call: TRBJ2-5
cdr3_nt: TGTGCCAGCAGCCTCAGGGGCGGTATAGGAGAGACCCAGTACTTC
cdr3_aa: CASSLRGGIGETQYF

v_call: TRBV5-1
clone_size: many
d_call: NA
j_call: TRBJ2-7
cdr3_nt: TGCGCCAGCAGCTTGGGTAGTCCGGGAACCTACGAGCAGTACTTC
cdr3_aa: CASSLGSPGTYEQYF

v_call: TRBV24-1
clone_size: many
d_call: NA
j_call: TRBJ1-1
cdr3_nt: TGTGCCACCAGTGATTGGCAGGGTGAAGCTTTCTTT
cdr3_aa: CATSDWQGEAFF

v_call: TRBV10-2
clone_size: few
d_call: NA
j_call: TRBJ2-3
cdr3_nt: TGCGCCAGCAAATTCGGACTATCCACAGATACGCAGTATTTT
cdr3_aa: CASKFGLSTDTQYF